This T cell receptor (beta chain) was sequenced for a study of molecular identifiers for immune sequencing clone quantification. V was pared by 4 bases and J by 6 bases, with 7 bases between. This CDR3 is built from 12 residues. Germline assignment: CDR1 SGDLS and CDR2 YYNGEE. In preparing bulk TCR libraries, previously described methods and listed TCR primers were used. TCRdb itself ran the PCR reads through MiXCR, one entry per CDR3 protein. Of a few hundred thousand distinct CDR3 sequences detected, 20% to 25% appear once; the ten largest clones hold about 0.8%. A CD8+CD4-CCR7+CD45RA+ gate was used to sort naive CD8 T cells.

The chain links TRBV9 to TRBJ1-4; D remains ambiguous. This clonotype was obtained from a human donor in good health. Some libraries in this study had Jurkat cell RNA spiked in. Sequencing was carried out using naive CD8+ T cells from blood, with Jurkat cell RNA spiked in. Subset in this sample: FACS-sorted CD8+CD4-CCR7+CD45RA+ naive T cells. The CDR3 region has the DNA TGTGCCAGCAGCTCTTGGGATGAAAAACTGTTTTTT. Translated, it gives CASSSWDEKLFF.